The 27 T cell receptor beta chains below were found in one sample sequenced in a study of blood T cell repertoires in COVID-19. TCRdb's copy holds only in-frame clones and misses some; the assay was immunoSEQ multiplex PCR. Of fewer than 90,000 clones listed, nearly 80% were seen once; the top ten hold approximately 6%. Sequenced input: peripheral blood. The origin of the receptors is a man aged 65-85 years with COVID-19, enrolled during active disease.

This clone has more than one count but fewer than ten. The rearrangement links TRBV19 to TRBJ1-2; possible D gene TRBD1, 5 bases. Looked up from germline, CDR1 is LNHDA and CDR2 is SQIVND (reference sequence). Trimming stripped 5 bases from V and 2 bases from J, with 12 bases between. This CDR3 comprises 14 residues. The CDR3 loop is CASSSAGGNYGYTF. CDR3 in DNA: TGTGCCAGTAGTTCGGCCGGGGGAAACTATGGCTACACCTTC.

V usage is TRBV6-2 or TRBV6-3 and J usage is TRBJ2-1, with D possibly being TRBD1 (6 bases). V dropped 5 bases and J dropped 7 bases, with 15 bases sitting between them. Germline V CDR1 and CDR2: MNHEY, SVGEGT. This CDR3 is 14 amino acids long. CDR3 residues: CASSREDSSNEQFF. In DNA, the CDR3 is TGTGCCAGCAGTCGCGAGGACAGCTCGAATGAGCAGTTCTTC.

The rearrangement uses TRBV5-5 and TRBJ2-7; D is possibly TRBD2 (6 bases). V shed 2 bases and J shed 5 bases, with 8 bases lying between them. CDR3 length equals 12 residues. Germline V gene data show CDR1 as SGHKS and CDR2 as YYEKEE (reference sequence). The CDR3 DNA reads TGTGCCAGCAGCTTCGGGACTCACGAGCAGTACTTC. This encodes CASSFGTHEQYF.

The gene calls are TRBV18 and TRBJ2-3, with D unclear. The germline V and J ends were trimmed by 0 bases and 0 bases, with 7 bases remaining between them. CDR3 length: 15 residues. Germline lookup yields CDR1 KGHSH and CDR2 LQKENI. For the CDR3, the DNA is TGTGCCAGCTCACCACCGTCCCCTAGCACAGATACGCAGTATTTT. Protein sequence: CASSPPSPSTDTQYF.

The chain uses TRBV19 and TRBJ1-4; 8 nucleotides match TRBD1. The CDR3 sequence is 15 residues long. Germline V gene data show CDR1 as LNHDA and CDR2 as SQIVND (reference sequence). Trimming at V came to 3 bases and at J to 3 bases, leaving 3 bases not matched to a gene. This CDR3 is CASSMTGVANEKLFF. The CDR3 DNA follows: TGTGCCAGTAGTATGACAGGGGTAGCTAATGAAAAACTGTTTTTT.

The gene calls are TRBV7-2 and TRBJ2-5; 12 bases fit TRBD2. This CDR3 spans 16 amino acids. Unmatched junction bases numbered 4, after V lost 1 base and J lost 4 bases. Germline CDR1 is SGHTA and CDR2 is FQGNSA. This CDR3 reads CASSLVGTSGRETQYF. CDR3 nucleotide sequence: TGTGCCAGCAGCTTAGTTGGGACTAGCGGGCGAGAGACCCAGTACTTC.

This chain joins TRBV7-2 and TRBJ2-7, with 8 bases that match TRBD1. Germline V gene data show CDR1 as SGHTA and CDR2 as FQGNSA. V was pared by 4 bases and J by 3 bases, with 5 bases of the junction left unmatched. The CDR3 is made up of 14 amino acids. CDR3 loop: CASSSWTGSYEQYF. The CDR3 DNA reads TGTGCCAGCAGCTCATGGACAGGGAGCTACGAGCAGTACTTC.

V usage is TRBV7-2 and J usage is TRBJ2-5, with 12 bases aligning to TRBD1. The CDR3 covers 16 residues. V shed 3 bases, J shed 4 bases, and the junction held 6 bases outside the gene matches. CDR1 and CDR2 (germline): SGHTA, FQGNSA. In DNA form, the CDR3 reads TGTGCCAGCAGCTTTGAGGGACAGGGGGCGCGAGAGACCCAGTACTTC. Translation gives CASSFEGQGARETQYF.

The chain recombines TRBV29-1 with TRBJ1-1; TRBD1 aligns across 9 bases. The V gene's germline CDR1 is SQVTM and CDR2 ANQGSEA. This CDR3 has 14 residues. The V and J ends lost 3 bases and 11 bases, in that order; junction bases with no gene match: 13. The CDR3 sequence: CSVDTGQGVSPAFF. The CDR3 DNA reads TGCAGCGTTGACACGGGACAGGGCGTTTCCCCTGCTTTCTTT.

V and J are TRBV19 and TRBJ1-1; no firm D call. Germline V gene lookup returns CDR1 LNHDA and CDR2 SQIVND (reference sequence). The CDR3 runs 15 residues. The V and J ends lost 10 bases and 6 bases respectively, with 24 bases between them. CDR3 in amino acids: CATTLQGSIAAEAFF. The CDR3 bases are TGTGCCACAACCCTCCAAGGCAGCATTGCGGCTGAAGCTTTCTTT.

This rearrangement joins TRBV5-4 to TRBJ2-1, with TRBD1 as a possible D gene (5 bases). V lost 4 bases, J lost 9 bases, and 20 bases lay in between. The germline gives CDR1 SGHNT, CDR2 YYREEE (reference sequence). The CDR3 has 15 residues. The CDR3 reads CASSQPSFRVAEQFF. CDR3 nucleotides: TGTGCCAGCAGCCAGCCGAGTTTCAGGGTTGCTGAGCAGTTCTTC.

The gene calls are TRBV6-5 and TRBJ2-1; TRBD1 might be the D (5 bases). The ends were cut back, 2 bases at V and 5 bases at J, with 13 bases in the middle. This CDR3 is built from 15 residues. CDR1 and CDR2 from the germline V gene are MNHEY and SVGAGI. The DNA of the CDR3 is TGTGCCAGCAGTTACGACCCAGGGCGGAACAATGAGCAGTTCTTC. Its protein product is CASSYDPGRNNEQFF.

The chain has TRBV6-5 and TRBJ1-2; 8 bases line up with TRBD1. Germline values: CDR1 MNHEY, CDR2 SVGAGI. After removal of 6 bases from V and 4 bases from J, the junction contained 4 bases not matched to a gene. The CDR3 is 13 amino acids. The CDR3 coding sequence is TGTGCCAGCAGGACTACAGGGGGCTATGGCTACACCTTC. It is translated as CASRTTGGYGYTF.

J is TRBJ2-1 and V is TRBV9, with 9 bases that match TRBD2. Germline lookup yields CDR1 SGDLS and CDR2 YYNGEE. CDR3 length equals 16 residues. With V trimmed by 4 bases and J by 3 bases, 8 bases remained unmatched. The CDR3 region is CASSPQGTSSYNEQFF. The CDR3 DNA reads TGTGCCAGCAGCCCCCAGGGGACTAGCAGCTACAATGAGCAGTTCTTC.

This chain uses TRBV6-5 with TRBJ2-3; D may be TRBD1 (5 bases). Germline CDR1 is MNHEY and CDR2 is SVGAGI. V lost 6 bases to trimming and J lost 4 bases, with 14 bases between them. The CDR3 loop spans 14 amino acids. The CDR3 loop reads CASSRTRTPDTQYF. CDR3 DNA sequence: TGTGCCAGCAGCCGGACAAGGACCCCAGATACGCAGTATTTT.

CDR3 sequence reads: CASTTSRSSYEQYF. CDR3 nucleotide sequence: TGTGCCAGCACTACTAGTAGAAGCTCCTACGAGCAGTACTTC. The chain is built from TRBV28 and TRBJ2-7, with a possible D match to TRBD2 (5 bases). Trimming pared 7 bases from V and 0 bases from J, leaving 13 bases between. The CDR3 has 14 residues. CDR1 and CDR2 (germline): MDHEN, SYDVKM.

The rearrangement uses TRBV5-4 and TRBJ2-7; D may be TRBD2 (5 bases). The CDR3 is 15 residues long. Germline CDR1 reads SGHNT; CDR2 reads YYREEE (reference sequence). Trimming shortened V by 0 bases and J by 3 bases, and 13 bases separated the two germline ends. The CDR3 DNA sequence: TGTGCCAGCAGCTTGGGCGGGTCTCCCCACTACGAGCAGTACTTC. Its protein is CASSLGGSPHYEQYF. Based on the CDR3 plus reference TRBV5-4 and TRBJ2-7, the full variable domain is ETGVTQSPTHLIKTRGQQVTLRCSSQSGHNTVSWYQQALGQGPQFIFQYYREEENGRGNFPPRFSGLQFPNYSSELNVNALELDDSALYLCASSLGGSPHYEQYFGPGTRLTVT.

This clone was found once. The DNA for the CDR3 is TGTGCCAGCCGCTACCTGGGCGATACGCAGTATTTT. Translating gives CASRYLGDTQYF. The chain is built from TRBV5-8 and TRBJ2-3; D gene ambiguous. Germline V gene lookup returns CDR1 SGHTS and CDR2 YDEGEE. The CDR3 runs 12 residues. Trimming took off 7 bases at V and 6 bases at J, with 12 bases between the two ends.

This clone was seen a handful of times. DNA for the CDR3: TGTGCAAGTCGCCGACCGACAGGGGTCAATACTAGCAATCAGCCCCAGCATTTT. Its translation: CASRRPTGVNTSNQPQHF. V and J are TRBV12-2 and TRBJ1-5; the table gives TRBD1 as D, unverified against the DNA. TRBV12-2 is recorded as a pseudogene. The CDR3 is 18 amino acids.

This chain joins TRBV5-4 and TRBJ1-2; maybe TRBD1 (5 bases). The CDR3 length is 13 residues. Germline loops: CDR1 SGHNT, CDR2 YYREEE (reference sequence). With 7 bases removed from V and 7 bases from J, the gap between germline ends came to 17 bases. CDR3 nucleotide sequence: TGTGCCAGCCTCAAGAATGGGGGAGGTGGCTACACCTTC. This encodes CASLKNGGGGYTF.

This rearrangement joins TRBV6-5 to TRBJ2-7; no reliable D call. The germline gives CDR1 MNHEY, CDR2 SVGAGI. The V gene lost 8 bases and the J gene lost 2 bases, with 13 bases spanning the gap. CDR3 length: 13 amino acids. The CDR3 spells CASAQARTYEQYF. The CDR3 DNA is TGTGCCAGCGCTCAGGCACGAACCTACGAGCAGTACTTC.

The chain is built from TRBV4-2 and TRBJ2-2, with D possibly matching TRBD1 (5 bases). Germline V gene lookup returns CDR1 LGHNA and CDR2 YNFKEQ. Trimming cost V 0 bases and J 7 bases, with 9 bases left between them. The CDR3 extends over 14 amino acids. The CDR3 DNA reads TGTGCCAGCAGCCAAGATGACAGAAACGGGGAGCTGTTTTTT. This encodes CASSQDDRNGELFF.

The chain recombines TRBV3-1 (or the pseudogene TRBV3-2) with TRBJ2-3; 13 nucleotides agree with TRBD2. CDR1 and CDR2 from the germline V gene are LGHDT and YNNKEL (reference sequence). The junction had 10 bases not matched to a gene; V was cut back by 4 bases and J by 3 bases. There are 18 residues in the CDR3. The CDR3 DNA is TGTGCCAGCAGCCGGGGACTAGCGGGACCCCTGGGGACAGATACGCAGTATTTT. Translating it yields CASSRGLAGPLGTDTQYF.

CDR3 DNA sequence: TGTGCCAGCAGGGACAGGGAGCCTTCACCCCTCCACTTT. This encodes CASRDREPSPLHF. This chain joins TRBV2 and TRBJ1-6, with 8 nucleotides matching TRBD1. The CDR3 has 13 residues. Trimming removed 6 bases from V and 9 bases from J; junction bases left unmatched: 4. Germline CDR1 SNHLY, CDR2 FYNNEI. Filled out from reference TRBV2 and TRBJ1-6, the complete variable domain reads EPEVTQTPSHQVTQMGQEVILRCVPISNHLYFYWYRQILGQKVEFLVSFYNNEISEKSEIFDDQFSVERPDGSNFTLKIRSTKLEDSAMYFCASRDREPSPLHFGNGTRLTVT.

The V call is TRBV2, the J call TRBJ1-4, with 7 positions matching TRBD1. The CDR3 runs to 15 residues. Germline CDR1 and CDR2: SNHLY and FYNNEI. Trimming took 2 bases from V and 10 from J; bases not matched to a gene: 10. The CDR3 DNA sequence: TGTGCCAGCAGTGAACCGACAGGGTTCGCAGGAAAACTGTTTTTT. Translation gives CASSEPTGFAGKLFF.

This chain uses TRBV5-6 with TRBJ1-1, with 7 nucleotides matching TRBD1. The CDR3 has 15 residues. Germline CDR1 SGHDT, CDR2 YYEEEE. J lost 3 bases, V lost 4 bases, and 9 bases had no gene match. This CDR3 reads CASSPFRGMDTEAFF. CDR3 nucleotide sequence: TGTGCCAGCAGCCCATTCAGGGGGATGGACACTGAAGCTTTCTTT.

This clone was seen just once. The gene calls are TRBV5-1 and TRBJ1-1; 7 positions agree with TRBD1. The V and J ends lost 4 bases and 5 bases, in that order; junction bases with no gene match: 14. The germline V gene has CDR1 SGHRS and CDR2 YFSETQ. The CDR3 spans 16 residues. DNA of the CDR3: TGCGCCAGCAGCCCTGGGGGGACAGTCTCAACAACTGAAGCTTTCTTT. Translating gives CASSPGGTVSTTEAFF. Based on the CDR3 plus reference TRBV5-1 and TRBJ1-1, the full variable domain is KAGVTQTPRYLIKTRGQQVTLSCSPISGHRSVSWYQQTPGQGLQFLFEYFSETQRNKGNFPGRFSGRQFSNSRSEMNVSTLELGDSALYLCASSPGGTVSTTEAFFGQGTRLTVV.